This record looks at one T cell receptor (beta chain) sequence and its context. Its specific antigen is unknown. Base quality data are lacking; no much larger clone is found one base away. The goal of deep resolution MiSeq sequencing was a depth between 1 in 1 million and 1 in 200,000 T cells, and coverage averaged 10x per clonotype. TCR beta libraries were generated with the immunoSEQ hsTCRB Kit. As for the original processing: The data were analyzed with ImmunoSEQ Analyzer and ImmunoSEQ Data Assistant, and V, D and J gene assignments followed IMGT definitions. Clonality, which ranges from 0 to 1, was calculated by subtracting the normalized Shannon entropy of productive rearrangement frequencies from one. Only overrepresented clonotypes making up at least 0.05% of each patient's repertoire were included in the public clonotype analysis. Around 14 repertoires from age-matched healthy donors, obtained from immuneACCESS, served as clonality controls. TCRdb holds this immuneACCESS table with in-frame rearrangements only. Some clones are missing; in checked studies, unresolved V genes explain under half, and the rest has no known cause. The DNA was the basis for D and trimming; V, J and clone size are from that table. Within this sample are roughly 50,000 clones, with roughly three fifths of them counted one time only. 25% to 30% of the sample is in the top ten clones.

From the cysteine up to the phenylalanine, the CDR3 has a length of 18 residues. Only CDR3 DNA remains: 54 bases, in frame from the first base. V is shortened by 2 bases, J by 2 bases, and the region joining them spans 19 bases. CDR1 MNHNS and CDR2 SASEGT are derived from the germline V gene. The entry originates in a study of cytotoxic CD8 clonotypes in ibrutinib-treated CLL (dated by TCRdb to the early 2020s). With regard to the full study: The cohort was composed of some ten relapsed/refractory and about 16 treatment-naive patients; IGHV unmutated status was identified in 17 patients. Partial responses were observed in 24 patients and complete responses in 2; after a median follow-up of around 68 months, remission was maintained in roughly 15 patients and progression was observed in some twelve. Every sample from remission and from progressive disease was obtained while the patients were still on ibrutinib. The response samples were drawn at a median of approximately 11 months into treatment, with a range of about 6 to 36 months. Cryopreserved peripheral blood mononuclear cells were collected before treatment, at response, and at either disease progression or sustained remission. An average of 255,043 productive templates and approximately 90,000 productive rearrangements was obtained per sample. Longitudinal samples were obtainable from 26 of the 86 participants in the trial.

The sample's time point label is to be understood as: approximately 25 months on ibrutinib. For TCR beta library preparation, around 1.8 micrograms of genomic DNA were extracted from the cryopreserved PBMCs. Longitudinal blood samples from CLL patients on ibrutinib monotherapy underwent high-throughput TCR beta sequencing. The patients took part in an open-label, single-center phase 2 trial of ibrutinib monotherapy. Points the paper makes about the study in general: Sampling times were not matched between sustained-remission and progressing patients, and lymph node repertoires were not studied. Clonality rose at ibrutinib response, remained stable during sustained remission, and dropped back toward baseline at progression. At baseline, clonality was higher than in age-matched healthy donors and showed a strong correlation with circulating CD8+ T-cell counts. Public clonotypes were found to be uncommon and were observed to contract or remain stable during treatment; the increase in clonality was shown to reflect expansion of private clonotypes at ibrutinib response.

This TCR came from a human donor with chronic lymphocytic leukemia. This receptor chain uses TRBV6-1 and TRBJ1-5; a weak D assignment points to TRBD1 (6 bases agree). Material: PBMCs, obtained after 24 months of ibrutinib treatment. DNA sequence: TGTGCCAGCAGTGAATATAGTTGGGGGGCGCGAGGCAATCAGCCCCAGCATTTT. This yields the protein CASSEYSWGARGNQPQHF.